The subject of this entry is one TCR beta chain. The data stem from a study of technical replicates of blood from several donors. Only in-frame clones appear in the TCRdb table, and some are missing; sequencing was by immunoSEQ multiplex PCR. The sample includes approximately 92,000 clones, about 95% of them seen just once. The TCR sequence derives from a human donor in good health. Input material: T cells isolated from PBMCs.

CDR3 protein: CASTILAGGLNEQFF. The CDR3 DNA reads TGTGCCAGTACCATACTGGCGGGAGGTTTAAATGAGCAGTTCTTC. V gene TRBV19 combines with J gene TRBJ2-1; 8 bases map to TRBD2. The germline V gene has CDR1 LNHDA and CDR2 SQIVND (reference sequence). The junction had 12 bases not matched to a gene; V was cut back by 7 bases and J by 7 bases. The CDR3 has 15 amino acids.